Following are 21 T cell receptor beta chains from one sample sequenced in a study of resident and recirculating memory T cells in vitiligo (dated by TCRdb to the late 2010s). The library was produced with the immunoSEQ multiplex PCR assay. In its TCRdb copy, this immuneACCESS table keeps in-frame sequences only and misses some clones. Where compared with another copy, unresolved V genes explain less than half of these, and the others have no known cause. The sample has 70,000 or so clones on record, about nine tenths of them singletons. The top ten clones comprise less than 5% of the sample. Sequencing was done on a sample of blood. All receptors derive from a male donor with vitiligo.

This chain connects TRBV5-6 to TRBJ1-1, with D unclear. CDR3 size: 14 residues. Germline CDR1 SGHDT, CDR2 YYEEEE. V was pared by 2 bases and J by 6 bases, with 14 bases between. In nucleotides, the CDR3 is TGTGCCAGCAGCTTACCAAGGCGGATTGCTGAAGCTTTCTTT. Encoded protein: CASSLPRRIAEAFF. Drawing the rest from reference TRBV5-6 and TRBJ1-1, the complete variable domain is DAGVTQSPTHLIKTRGQQVTLRCSPKSGHDTVSWYQQALGQGPQFIFQYYEEEERQRGNFPDRFSGHQFPNYSSELNVNALLLGDSALYLCASSLPRRIAEAFFGQGTRLTVV.

The gene calls are TRBV2 and TRBJ1-5; maybe TRBD1 (6 bases). V dropped 8 bases and J dropped 9 bases, with 14 bases sitting between them. The CDR3 is made up of 12 amino acids. Germline values: CDR1 SNHLY, CDR2 FYNNEI. DNA of the CDR3: TGTGCCAGCGCCAACCCCAGGGGGCCCCAGCATTTT. Its translation: CASANPRGPQHF.

The V gene is TRBV4-2, the J gene TRBJ2-2; TRBD2 matches at 13 bases. Looked up from germline, CDR1 is LGHNA and CDR2 is YNFKEQ. Trimming removed 1 base from V and 1 base from J; junction bases left unmatched: 0. This CDR3 spans 17 amino acids. CDR3 sequence reads: CASSQGLAGGNTGELFF. The CDR3 nucleotides read TGTGCCAGCAGCCAAGGACTAGCGGGGGGGAACACCGGGGAGCTGTTTTTT.

In this sample, this clone turned up a few times. V is TRBV7-9 and J is TRBJ1-4, with 9 nucleotides matching TRBD1. Germline assignment: CDR1 SEHNR and CDR2 FQNEAQ (reference sequence). V shed 1 base and J 8 bases; nucleotides not matched to a gene: 2. The length of the CDR3 is 14 residues. CDR3 sequence: CASSLGTGDEKLFF. The CDR3 DNA reads as TGTGCCAGCAGCTTAGGGACAGGGGACGAAAAACTGTTTTTT.

Regarding this clone: An end of the junction does not agree with germline; a read error may underlie this. The sample has other DNA sequences that encode this CDR3 too. The J gene is TRBJ1-2, the V gene TRBV6-1; D remains ambiguous. Germline values: CDR1 MNHNS, CDR2 SASEGT. CDR3 size: 12 residues. CDR3 DNA: TGCGCCTCCCGCCCGACATTTTGGGGCTACACCTTC. This codes for CASRPTFWGYTF.

The chain links TRBV11-1 to TRBJ2-7, with 7 bases aligning to TRBD1. The length of the CDR3 is 14 residues. The V and J ends lost 0 bases and 3 bases, in that order; junction bases with no gene match: 2. Germline CDR1 SGHAT, CDR2 FQDESV (reference sequence). CDR3: CASSLAWDSYEQYF. The CDR3 bases are TGTGCCAGCAGCTTAGCGTGGGACAGCTACGAGCAGTACTTC.

The chain carries TRBV4-3 and TRBJ2-2; 8 nucleotides agree with TRBD1. The CDR3 has 17 amino acids. V shed 2 bases, J shed 3 bases, and the junction held 8 bases outside the gene matches. The germline V gene has CDR1 LGHNA and CDR2 YSLEER. The CDR3 DNA reads TGCGCCAGCAGCCAACAGTTCGGGACAGGTCACACCGGGGAGCTGTTTTTT. It codes for CASSQQFGTGHTGELFF.

This rearrangement joins TRBV6-5 to TRBJ2-7; tentative D call: TRBD1 (6 bases). Germline V lookup: CDR1 MNHEY, CDR2 SVGAGI. V gave up 5 bases and J gave up 7 bases, with 21 bases separating them. The CDR3 has 15 residues. The CDR3 bases are TGTGCCAGCAGTCCTTTACCTAACAGGGCTCTGGAGCAGTACTTC. This encodes CASSPLPNRALEQYF.

CDR3 residues: CASRRQGDTEAFF. The CDR3 DNA follows: TGTGCCAGCAGGAGACAGGGCGACACTGAAGCTTTCTTT. The chain couples TRBV5-5 to TRBJ1-1; TRBD1 aligns across 7 bases. CDR1 and CDR2 (germline): SGHKS, YYEKEE (reference sequence). This CDR3 region has 13 residues. With 5 bases clipped from V and 3 bases from J, the junction kept 4 bases outside the gene matches.

The V call is TRBV2, the J call TRBJ2-3, with TRBD1 identical over 7 bases. After removal of 3 bases from V and 4 bases from J, the junction contained 4 bases not matched to a gene. The CDR3 contains 14 residues. The germline V gene encodes CDR1 SNHLY and CDR2 FYNNEI. CDR3 sequence reads: CASSEVQGADTQYF. CDR3 DNA: TGTGCCAGCAGTGAGGTCCAGGGGGCAGATACGCAGTATTTT.

The chain links TRBV7-7 to TRBJ2-1; weak D call: TRBD1 (5 bases). Germline-derived CDR1 and CDR2 are SSHAT and FNYEAQ (reference sequence). This CDR3 has 15 residues. V lost 5 bases and J 5 bases, leaving 16 bases between the germline ends. The CDR3 sequence is CASSVDWTTNNEQFF. CDR3 nucleotides: TGTGCCAGCAGCGTTGACTGGACAACAAACAATGAGCAGTTCTTC. Full variable domain (missing parts from reference TRBV7-7 and TRBJ2-1): GAGVSQSPRYKVTKRGQDVTLRCDPISSHATLYWYQQALGQGPEFLTYFNYEAQPDKSGLPSDRFSAERPEGSISTLTIQRTEQRDSAMYRCASSVDWTTNNEQFFGPGTRLTVL.

This sequence joins TRBV5-1 and TRBJ2-1; the match to TRBD2 covers 9 bases. Germline V gives CDR1 SGHRS, CDR2 YFSETQ. Unmatched junction bases numbered 7, after V lost 4 bases and J lost 2 bases. This CDR3 is 16 amino acids long. Written as DNA, the CDR3 is TGCGCCAGCAGCCAGCCGCGGGGGGGGCCCTACAATGAGCAGTTCTTC. Protein: CASSQPRGGPYNEQFF.

Only one count was recorded for this clone. The chain recombines TRBV5-4 with TRBJ2-5; unclear D gene. The CDR3 loop spans 13 amino acids. V was pared by 4 bases and J by 3 bases, with 10 bases between. CDR1 and CDR2 from the germline V gene are SGHNT and YYREEE (reference sequence). The chain's CDR3 is CASSPAREETQYF. The CDR3 bases are TGTGCCAGCAGCCCGGCCCGGGAAGAGACCCAGTACTTC.

The chain links TRBV4-2 to TRBJ1-2, with D unclear. V was shortened by 1 base and J by 6 bases, with 12 bases between the two germline ends. The CDR3 is 14 amino acids. The V gene's germline CDR1 is LGHNA and CDR2 YNFKEQ. The DNA of the CDR3 is TGTGCCAGCAGCCAAGGGCGAGGGAGAAATGGCTACACCTTC. It specifies CASSQGRGRNGYTF.

The gene calls are TRBV9 and TRBJ2-1; 13 nucleotides line up with TRBD2. The CDR3 runs to 16 residues. V shed 4 bases and J 4 bases; nucleotides not matched to a gene: 5. CDR1 and CDR2 from the germline V gene are SGDLS and YYNGEE. The CDR3: CASSPPGLAGYNEQFF. CDR3 nucleotides: TGTGCCAGCAGCCCCCCGGGACTAGCGGGGTACAATGAGCAGTTCTTC.

The chain has TRBV7-3 and TRBJ2-3, with no clear D. Per germline, CDR1 SGHTA and CDR2 FQGTGA. V was pared by 8 bases and J by 3 bases, with 12 bases between. CDR3 length: 13 amino acids. This CDR3 is CASRRRETDTQYF. CDR3 sequence (DNA): TGTGCCAGCCGACGGAGAGAGACAGATACGCAGTATTTT.

V is TRBV2 and J is TRBJ2-2; TRBD2 is a possible D gene (5 bases). Germline V gene sequence: CDR1 SNHLY, CDR2 FYNNEI. The CDR3 length is 13 residues. Trimming stripped 8 bases from V and 1 base from J, with 8 bases between. In DNA, the CDR3 is TGTGCCAGCTCTCGGGGGAACACCGGGGAGCTGTTTTTT. Translation gives CASSRGNTGELFF. The variable domain in full, with the rest retrieved from reference TRBV2 and TRBJ2-2, is EPEVTQTPSHQVTQMGQEVILRCVPISNHLYFYWYRQILGQKVEFLVSFYNNEISEKSEIFDDQFSVERPDGSNFTLKIRSTKLEDSAMYFCASSRGNTGELFFGEGSRLTVL.

The CDR3 sequence: CASSLGSRSPEYGYTF. The CDR3 DNA reads as TGTGCCAGCAGCTTAGGGAGCCGGTCCCCAGAGTATGGCTACACCTTC. This chain links TRBV7-9 with TRBJ1-2; unclear D gene. The CDR3 is made up of 16 amino acids. Germline V gene lookup returns CDR1 SEHNR and CDR2 FQNEAQ (reference sequence). The V and J ends lost 1 base and 5 bases respectively, with 17 bases between them.

The chain links TRBV14 to TRBJ1-2, with D perhaps TRBD1 (6 bases). Looked up from germline, CDR1 is SGHDN and CDR2 is FVKESK. CDR3 size: 16 residues. The V gene lost 0 bases and the J gene lost 4 bases, with 15 bases spanning the gap. The CDR3 loop reads CASSQDLWGRSYGYTF. DNA for the CDR3: TGTGCCAGCAGCCAAGATCTCTGGGGGCGTTCCTATGGCTACACCTTC.

The chain carries TRBV28 and TRBJ2-3, with 8 bases that match TRBD2. The CDR3 is made up of 19 amino acids. CDR1 and CDR2 (germline): MDHEN, SYDVKM. Trimming took 4 bases from V and 0 from J; bases not matched to a gene: 15. The CDR3 DNA reads as TGTGCCAGCAGTTCCAACCTTTATGGGTTAGCGGGGAGCACAGATACGCAGTATTTT. Protein: CASSSNLYGLAGSTDTQYF.

This clone was detected a few times. A read error may produce the germline difference seen at one junction end. V and J are TRBV5-3 and TRBJ1-1, with unresolved D. TRBV5-3 is an ORF; its function is uncertain. CDR3 size: 8 residues. Here the CDR3 DNA reads TGTGCCAGAAGCAAGCGCCCCTTT. Amino acid sequence: CARSKRPF.